This TCR beta chain emerged from a study of cytomegalovirus exposure and HLA in healthy donors. Findings and caveats of the study: Relative to the 666-donor mean, N-insertions were reportedly fewer in an Asian-associated ancestry cluster in a later analysis.

The CDR3 sequence is 13 residues long. Germline V CDR1 and CDR2: SGHNT, YYREEE (reference sequence). The junction had 4 bases not matched to a gene; V was cut back by 4 bases and J by 3 bases. Turning to this clone: Its target is not known.

Use of 60 Vbeta and 13 Jbeta primers characterized the PCR. Some clones are missing from TCRdb's copy, which holds only in-frame ones; the method was immunoSEQ multiplex PCR. This table has 150,000 to 200,000 clones, 77% appearing once. This TCR was recovered from a woman aged 40 to 49 in good health and CMV-seropositive. The rearrangement links TRBV5-4 to TRBJ2-7, with 7 bases identical to TRBD1. Sequencing used PBMCs. The CDR3 DNA reads TGTGCCAGCAGCGCCGGGACAGACTACGAGCAGTACTTC. Translation: CASSAGTDYEQYF.